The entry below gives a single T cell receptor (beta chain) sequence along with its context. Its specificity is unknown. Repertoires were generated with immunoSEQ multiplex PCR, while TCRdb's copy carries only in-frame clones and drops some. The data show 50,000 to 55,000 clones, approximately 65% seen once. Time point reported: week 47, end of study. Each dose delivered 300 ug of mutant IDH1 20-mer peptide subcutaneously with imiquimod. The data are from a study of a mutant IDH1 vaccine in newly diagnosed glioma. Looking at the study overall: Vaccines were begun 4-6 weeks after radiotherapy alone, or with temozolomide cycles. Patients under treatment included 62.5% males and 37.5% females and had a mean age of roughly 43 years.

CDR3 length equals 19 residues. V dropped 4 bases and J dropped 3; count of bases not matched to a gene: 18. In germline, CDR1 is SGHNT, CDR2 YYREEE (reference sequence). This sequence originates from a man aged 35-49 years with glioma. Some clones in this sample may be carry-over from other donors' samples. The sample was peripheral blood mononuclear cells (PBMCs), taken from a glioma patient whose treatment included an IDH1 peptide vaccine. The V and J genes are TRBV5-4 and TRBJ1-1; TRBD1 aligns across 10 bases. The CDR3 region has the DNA TGTGCCAGCAGCAAGTATATCTACGGGACAGGGGACCAATACACTGAAGCTTTCTTT. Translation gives CASSKYIYGTGDQYTEAFF.